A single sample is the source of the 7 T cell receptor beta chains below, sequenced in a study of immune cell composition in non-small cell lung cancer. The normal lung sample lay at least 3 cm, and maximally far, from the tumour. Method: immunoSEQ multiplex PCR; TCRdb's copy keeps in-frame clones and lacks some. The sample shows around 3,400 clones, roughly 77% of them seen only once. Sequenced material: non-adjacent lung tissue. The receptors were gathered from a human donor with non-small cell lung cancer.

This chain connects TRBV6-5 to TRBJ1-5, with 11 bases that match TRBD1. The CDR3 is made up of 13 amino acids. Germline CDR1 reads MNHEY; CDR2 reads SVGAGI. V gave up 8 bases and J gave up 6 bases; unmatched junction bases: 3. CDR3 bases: TGTGCCAGCGGACAGGGGGCGAGTCAGCCCCAGCATTTT. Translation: CASGQGASQPQHF.

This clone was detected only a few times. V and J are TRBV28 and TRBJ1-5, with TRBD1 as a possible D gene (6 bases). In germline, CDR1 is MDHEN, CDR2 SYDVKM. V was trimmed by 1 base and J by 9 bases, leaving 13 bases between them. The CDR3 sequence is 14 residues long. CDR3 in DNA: TGTGCCAGCAGTTTATACAGGACCAGGGGGCCCCAGCATTTT. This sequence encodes CASSLYRTRGPQHF.

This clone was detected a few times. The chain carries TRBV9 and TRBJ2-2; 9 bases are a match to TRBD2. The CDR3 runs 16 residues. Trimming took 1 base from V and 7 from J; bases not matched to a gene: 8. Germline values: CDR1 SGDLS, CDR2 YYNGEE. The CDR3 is CASSVQAGGLFGELFF. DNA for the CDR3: TGTGCCAGCAGCGTACAAGCGGGAGGTCTGTTCGGGGAGCTGTTTTTT.

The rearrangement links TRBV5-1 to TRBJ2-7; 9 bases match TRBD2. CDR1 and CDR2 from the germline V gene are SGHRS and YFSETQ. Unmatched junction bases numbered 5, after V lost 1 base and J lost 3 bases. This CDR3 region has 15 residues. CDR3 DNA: TGCGCCAGCAGCTTGAGGGTAGCGGGAGACTACGAGCAGTACTTC. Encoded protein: CASSLRVAGDYEQYF. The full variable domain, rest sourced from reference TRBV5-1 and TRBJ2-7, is KAGVTQTPRYLIKTRGQQVTLSCSPISGHRSVSWYQQTPGQGLQFLFEYFSETQRNKGNFPGRFSGRQFSNSRSEMNVSTLELGDSALYLCASSLRVAGDYEQYFGPGTRLTVT.

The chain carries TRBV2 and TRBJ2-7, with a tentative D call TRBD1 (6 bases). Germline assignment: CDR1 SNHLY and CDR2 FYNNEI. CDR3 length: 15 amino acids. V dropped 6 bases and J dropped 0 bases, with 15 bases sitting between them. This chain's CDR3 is CASRGSRDTSYEQYF. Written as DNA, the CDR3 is TGTGCCAGCAGGGGGTCTCGGGACACCTCCTACGAGCAGTACTTC.

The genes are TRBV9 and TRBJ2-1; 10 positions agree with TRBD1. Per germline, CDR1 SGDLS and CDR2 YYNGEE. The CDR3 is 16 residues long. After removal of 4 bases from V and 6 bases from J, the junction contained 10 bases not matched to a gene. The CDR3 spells CASSPKGQGDRNEQFF. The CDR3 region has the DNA TGTGCCAGCAGCCCCAAAGGACAGGGGGACCGCAATGAGCAGTTCTTC.

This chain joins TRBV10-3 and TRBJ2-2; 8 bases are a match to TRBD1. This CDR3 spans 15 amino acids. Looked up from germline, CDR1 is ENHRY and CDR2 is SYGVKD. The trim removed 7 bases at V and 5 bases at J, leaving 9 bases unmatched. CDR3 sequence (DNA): TGTGCCATCACCCAAGGACAGGGCTGGACCGGGGAGCTGTTTTTT. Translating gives CAITQGQGWTGELFF.